The clone carrying this TCR beta chain was picked up many times. Its antigen remains unidentified. Disease duration under 2 months; hyperthyroidism patients were aged 18 to 65. Researchers took RNA transcripts and amplified the TCR beta CDR3 regions from them. The study used the HTBI primer set for a first-round RT-PCR of the TCR CDR3. MiXCR was run by TCRdb on the multiplex PCR reads, yielding one entry per CDR3 protein. The repertoire holds 350,000 or so distinct CDR3 sequences, with around 20% as singletons. The data are from a study of T cells in Graves' hyperthyroidism and ophthalmopathy. The germline V gene has CDR1 SGHAT and CDR2 FQDESV (reference sequence). This CDR3 contains 13 residues. V was pared by 4 bases and J by 3 bases, with 10 bases between. Study results and caveats: Ophthalmopathy onset followed model prediction by a median approximately 7 months.

The material sequenced was blood. This sequence joins TRBV11-1 and TRBJ2-7; perhaps TRBD2 as D (5 bases). This receptor was obtained from a woman aged 45-65 years with Graves' hyperthyroidism. The CDR3 nucleotides are TGTGCCAGCAGCTGGAGCGGAGGCTACGAGCAGTACTTC. The encoded protein is CASSWSGGYEQYF.